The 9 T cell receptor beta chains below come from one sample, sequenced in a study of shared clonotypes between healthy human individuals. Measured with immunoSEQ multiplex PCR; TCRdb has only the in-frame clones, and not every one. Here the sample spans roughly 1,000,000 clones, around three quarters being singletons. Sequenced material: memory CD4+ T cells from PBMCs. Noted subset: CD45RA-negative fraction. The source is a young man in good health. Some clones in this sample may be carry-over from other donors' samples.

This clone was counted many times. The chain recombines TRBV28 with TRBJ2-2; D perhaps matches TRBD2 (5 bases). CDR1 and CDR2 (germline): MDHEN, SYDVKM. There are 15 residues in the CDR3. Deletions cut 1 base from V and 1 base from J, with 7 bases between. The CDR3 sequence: CASSLFGKNTGELFF. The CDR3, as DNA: TGTGCCAGCAGTTTATTCGGGAAGAACACCGGGGAGCTGTTTTTT.

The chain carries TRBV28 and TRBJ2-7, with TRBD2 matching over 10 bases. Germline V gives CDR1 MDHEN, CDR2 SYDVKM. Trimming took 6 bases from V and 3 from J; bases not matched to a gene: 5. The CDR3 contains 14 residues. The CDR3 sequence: CASRGTSDHYEQYF. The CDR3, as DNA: TGTGCCAGCAGGGGGACTAGCGACCACTACGAGCAGTACTTC. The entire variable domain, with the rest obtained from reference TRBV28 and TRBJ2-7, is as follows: DVKVTQSSRYLVKRTGEKVFLECVQDMDHENMFWYRQDPGLGLRLIYFSYDVKMKEKGDIPEGYSVSREKKERFSLILESASTNQTSMYLCASRGTSDHYEQYFGPGTRLTVT.

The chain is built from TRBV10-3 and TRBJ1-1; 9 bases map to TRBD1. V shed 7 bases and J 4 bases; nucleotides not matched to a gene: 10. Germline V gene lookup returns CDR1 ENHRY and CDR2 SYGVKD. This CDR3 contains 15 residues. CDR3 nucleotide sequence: TGTGCCATCAAGGATCGGACAGGGGTAAGCACTGAAGCTTTCTTT. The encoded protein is CAIKDRTGVSTEAFF.

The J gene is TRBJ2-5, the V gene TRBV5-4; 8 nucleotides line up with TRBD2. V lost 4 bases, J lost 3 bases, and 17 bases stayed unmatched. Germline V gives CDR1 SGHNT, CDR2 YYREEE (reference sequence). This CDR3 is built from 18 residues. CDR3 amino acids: CASSPPQGSGSGEETQYF. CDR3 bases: TGTGCCAGCAGCCCACCCCAAGGGAGCGGGAGTGGGGAAGAGACCCAGTACTTC.

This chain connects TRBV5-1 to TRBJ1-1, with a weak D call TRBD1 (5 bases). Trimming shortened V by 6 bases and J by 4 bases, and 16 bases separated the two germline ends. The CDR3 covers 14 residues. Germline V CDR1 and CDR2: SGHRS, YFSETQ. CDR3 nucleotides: TGCGCCAGCACCCCCTGGGGGGGGACCACTGAAGCTTTCTTT. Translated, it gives CASTPWGGTTEAFF.

This chain's CDR3 is CASSLNGRGTGELFF. The CDR3 DNA sequence: TGCGCCAGCAGCTTGAACGGGAGGGGAACCGGGGAGCTGTTTTTT. The J gene is TRBJ2-2, the V gene TRBV5-1; TRBD2 matches 8 bases. The CDR3 covers 15 residues. Germline lookup yields CDR1 SGHRS and CDR2 YFSETQ. Trimming at V came to 1 base and at J to 5 bases, leaving 4 bases not matched to a gene.

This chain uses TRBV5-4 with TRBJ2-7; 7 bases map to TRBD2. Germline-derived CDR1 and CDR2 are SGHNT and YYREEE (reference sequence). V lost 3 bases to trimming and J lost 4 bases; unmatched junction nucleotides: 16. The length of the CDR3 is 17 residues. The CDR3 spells CASSSGLRGGDSYEQYF. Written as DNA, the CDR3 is TGTGCCAGCAGCTCGGGACTGCGGGGAGGGGATTCTTACGAGCAGTACTTC.

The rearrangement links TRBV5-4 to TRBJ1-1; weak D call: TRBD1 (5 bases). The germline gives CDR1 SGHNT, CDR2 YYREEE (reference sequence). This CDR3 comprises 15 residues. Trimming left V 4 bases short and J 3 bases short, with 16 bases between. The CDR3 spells CASSPKAQGDTEAFF. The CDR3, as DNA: TGTGCCAGCAGCCCAAAGGCCCAGGGTGACACTGAAGCTTTCTTT.

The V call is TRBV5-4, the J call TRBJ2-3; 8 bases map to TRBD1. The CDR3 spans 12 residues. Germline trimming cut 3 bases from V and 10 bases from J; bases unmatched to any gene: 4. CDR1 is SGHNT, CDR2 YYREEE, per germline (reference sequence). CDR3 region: CASSSGQGAQYF. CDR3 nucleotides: TGTGCCAGCAGCTCCGGACAGGGAGCGCAGTATTTT.